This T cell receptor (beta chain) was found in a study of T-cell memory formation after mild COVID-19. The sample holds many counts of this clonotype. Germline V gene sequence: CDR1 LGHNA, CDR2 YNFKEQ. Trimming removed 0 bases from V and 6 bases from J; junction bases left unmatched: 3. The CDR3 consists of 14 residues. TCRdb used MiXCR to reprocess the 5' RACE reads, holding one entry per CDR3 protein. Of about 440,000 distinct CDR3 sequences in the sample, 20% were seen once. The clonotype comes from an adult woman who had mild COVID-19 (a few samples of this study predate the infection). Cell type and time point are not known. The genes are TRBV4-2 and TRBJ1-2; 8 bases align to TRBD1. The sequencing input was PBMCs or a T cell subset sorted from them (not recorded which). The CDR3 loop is CASSQEVTGDGYTF. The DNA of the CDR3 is TGTGCCAGCAGCCAAGAAGTGACAGGGGATGGCTACACCTTC.